This T cell receptor beta chain was retrieved from a study of CD8+ T cells in alopecia areata. Study-level background: Treated patients were given oral tofacitinib, which was dosed at 5 to 10 mg twice daily. General observations from the study: The study found TCR sharing across patients less clear than in mice, possibly for HLA reasons. For patients receiving tofacitinib, scalp clonality and expanded CD8+ clones among the top 100 significantly decreased.

This clone has just one count. What it binds is unknown. Reverse transcription of extracted RNA yielded cDNA, which provided the sequencing template. The table came from immunoSEQ multiplex PCR; TCRdb's copy has only in-frame clones and leaves some out. In the table there are fewer than 250,000 clones, roughly 60% of which are singletons. Between the trimmed V and J ends, which lost 6 bases and 3 bases, there was a span of 9 bases. Germline loops: CDR1 SQVTM, CDR2 ANQGSEA. CDR3 length equals 11 residues. As for treatment: oral pan-JAK inhibitor, 5-10 mg twice daily. CD4+ and CD8+ T cells were sorted from PBMCs.

V is TRBV29-1 and J is TRBJ2-7; D possibly uses TRBD1 or TRBD2 (5 bases each). The receptor's source is a human donor with alopecia areata. The source was CD4+ T cells sorted from blood, collected at week 24, from a patient treated with tofacitinib. CDR3 sequence: CSVRDHYEQYF. The CDR3 DNA sequence: TGCAGCGTCAGGGACCACTACGAGCAGTACTTC.